These 25 T cell receptor beta chains originate from one sample sequenced in a study of blood T cell repertoires in COVID-19. Repertoires were generated with immunoSEQ multiplex PCR, while TCRdb's copy carries only in-frame clones and drops some. The repertoire holds almost 200,000 clones, with 80% to 90% as singletons. The sequencing input was PBMCs or T cells enriched from blood (not recorded which). The receptors originated from a woman aged 18 to 35 who had recovered from COVID-19.

The J gene is TRBJ1-6, the V gene TRBV14, with D tentatively TRBD1 (6 bases). Trimming removed 4 bases from V and 10 bases from J, with 11 bases in between. The germline gives CDR1 SGHDN, CDR2 FVKESK. This CDR3 region has 13 residues. The CDR3 bases are TGTGCCAGCAGCCCAAAGGGGGACTCACCCCTCCACTTT. Protein product: CASSPKGDSPLHF. Looking up the rest from reference TRBV14 and TRBJ1-6 gives the full variable domain: EAGVTQFPSHSVIEKGQTVTLRCDPISGHDNLYWYRRVMGKEIKFLLHFVKESKQDESGMPNNRFLAERTGGTYSTLKVQPAELEDSGVYFCASSPKGDSPLHFGNGTRLTVT.

The table lists this clone with a few counts. The rearrangement uses TRBV1 and TRBJ1-1; the D call of TRBD1 is as the table states it, not checked on the DNA. TRBV1 is shown as a pseudogene. This CDR3 region has 13 residues. The CDR3 DNA follows: TGCACCAGCAGCCTACCAGGGTCAACTGAAGCTTTCTTT. It encodes CTSSLPGSTEAFF.

A single count supports this clone. This chain joins TRBV7-9 and TRBJ2-2; tentative D call: TRBD1 (6 bases). V shed 5 bases and J shed 0 bases, with 13 bases lying between them. Germline V CDR1 and CDR2: SEHNR, FQNEAQ (reference sequence). The CDR3 covers 16 residues. CDR3 amino acids: CASSRYQGTNTGELFF. The CDR3 DNA reads TGTGCCAGCAGCCGATACCAGGGGACGAACACCGGGGAGCTGTTTTTT. Based on the CDR3 plus reference TRBV7-9 and TRBJ2-2, the full variable domain is DTGVSQNPRHKITKRGQNVTFRCDPISEHNRLYWYRQTLGQGPEFLTYFQNEAQLEKSRLLSDRFSAERPKGSFSTLEIQRTEQGDSAMYLCASSRYQGTNTGELFFGEGSRLTVL.

The J gene is TRBJ1-5, the V gene TRBV19, with 8 bases matching TRBD1. V gave up 1 base and J gave up 7 bases; unmatched junction bases: 9. The germline gives CDR1 LNHDA, CDR2 SQIVND (reference sequence). CDR3 length: 16 amino acids. The CDR3 DNA reads as TGTGCCAGTAGTATAGGCGACAGGGGAAGCGGGCAGCCCCAGCATTTT. It is translated as CASSIGDRGSGQPQHF.

This chain connects TRBV11-3 to TRBJ2-1; 7 positions agree with TRBD1. The CDR3 contains 14 residues. After removal of 5 bases from V and 4 bases from J, the junction contained 5 bases not matched to a gene. CDR1 SGHNT and CDR2 YENEEA come from the germline V gene. Written as DNA, the CDR3 is TGTGCCAGCAGCCGGGACAGCTATTACAATGAGCAGTTCTTC. Amino acids: CASSRDSYYNEQFF.

The genes are TRBV14 and TRBJ1-4; D is undetermined. V lost 1 base and J 8 bases, leaving 5 bases between the germline ends. The CDR3 extends over 12 amino acids. The germline gives CDR1 SGHDN, CDR2 FVKESK. In nucleotides, the CDR3 is TGTGCCAGCAGCCAAGTTAGAGAAAAACTGTTTTTT. It codes for CASSQVREKLFF.

The chain joins TRBV6-6 to TRBJ1-1; 9 bases are a match to TRBD1. The junction had 7 bases not matched to a gene; V was cut back by 4 bases and J by 7 bases. Germline CDR1 reads MNHNY; CDR2 reads SVGAGI (reference sequence). The CDR3 has 14 amino acids. DNA of the CDR3: TGTGCCAGCAGTTTGACAGGGGGGAATAGTGAAGCTTTCTTT. Translated, it gives CASSLTGGNSEAFF.

The J gene is TRBJ1-1, the V gene TRBV19; a weak D match, TRBD1 (5 bases). The CDR3 consists of 15 residues. CDR1 is LNHDA and CDR2 is SQIVND in the germline V gene (reference sequence). V was pared by 3 bases and J by 1 base, with 12 bases between. This CDR3 reads CASSISGTGNTEAFF. The CDR3 DNA reads TGTGCCAGTAGTATTTCCGGCACAGGGAACACTGAAGCTTTCTTT.

This clone was seen just once. The V call is TRBV28, the J call TRBJ1-2; tentative D call: TRBD1 (5 bases). Trimming removed 2 bases from V and 4 bases from J, with 11 bases in between. Germline CDR1 reads MDHEN; CDR2 reads SYDVKM. The CDR3 length is 14 residues. The CDR3 DNA is TGTGCCAGCAGTTTAACTCAGGGTACCTATGGCTACACCTTC. Its protein product is CASSLTQGTYGYTF.

V and J are TRBV5-5 and TRBJ1-6, with 7 bases aligning to TRBD1. Germline CDR1 SGHKS, CDR2 YYEKEE (reference sequence). The CDR3 has 17 residues. V lost 1 base to trimming and J lost 6 bases; unmatched junction nucleotides: 10. The chain's CDR3 is CASSLRGGAGGNSPLHF. The DNA of the CDR3 is TGTGCCAGCAGCTTGCGTGGGGGTGCAGGGGGTAATTCACCCCTCCACTTT.

Only a few counts were recorded for this clone. The chain joins TRBV6-6 to TRBJ2-7; 10 nucleotides match TRBD1. Germline CDR1 is MNHNY and CDR2 is SVGAGI (reference sequence). V trimming: 7 bases; J trimming: 1 base; junction bases outside the gene matches: 7. The CDR3 totals 15 residues. CDR3 nucleotides: TGTGCCAGCAAAGCCGGGACAGGGGTGTCCTACGAGCAGTACTTC. Translation gives CASKAGTGVSYEQYF.

The rearrangement joins TRBV5-1 to TRBJ1-3; D remains unclear. The V gene's germline CDR1 is SGHRS and CDR2 YFSETQ. Deletions cut 3 bases from V and 5 bases from J, with 18 bases between. The CDR3 is 16 amino acids. CDR3 sequence (DNA): TGCGCCAGCAGCTCGGGAATGGGAGAACCCCGAAACACCATATATTTT. It translates to CASSSGMGEPRNTIYF.

The J gene is TRBJ1-2, the V gene TRBV9; 8 bases are shared with TRBD1. Germline values: CDR1 SGDLS, CDR2 YYNGEE. Trimming at V came to 2 bases and at J to 2 bases, leaving 5 bases not matched to a gene. This CDR3 region has 15 residues. CDR3 in amino acids: CASSVTGTGNYGYTF. As DNA, the CDR3 is TGTGCCAGCAGCGTTACCGGGACAGGAAACTATGGCTACACCTTC.

The J gene is TRBJ2-1, the V gene TRBV14; no clear D. The CDR3 totals 12 residues. Germline CDR1 SGHDN, CDR2 FVKESK. V was pared by 2 bases and J by 9 bases, with 8 bases between. CDR3 in DNA: TGTGCCAGCAGCCAAAGTCGAGGTGAGCAGTTCTTC. Translated: CASSQSRGEQFF.

CDR3 sequence (DNA): TGCGCCAGCAGCCAAGGCCCGACCCAGGGACAGATTTATGGCTACACCTTC. As protein: CASSQGPTQGQIYGYTF. The genes are TRBV4-1 and TRBJ1-2; 7 bases are shared with TRBD1. V shed 1 base and J 5 bases; nucleotides not matched to a gene: 13. This CDR3 region has 17 residues. Germline V gene lookup returns CDR1 MGHRA and CDR2 YSYEKL.

The chain uses TRBV4-1 and TRBJ1-5; 7 nucleotides align to TRBD1. Unmatched junction bases numbered 4, after V lost 2 bases and J lost 0 bases. This CDR3 spans 16 amino acids. Germline values: CDR1 MGHRA, CDR2 YSYEKL. CDR3 in DNA: TGCGCCAGCAGCCAAATGGGACAGAGTAGCAATCAGCCCCAGCATTTT. Its translation is CASSQMGQSSNQPQHF.

The V gene is TRBV12-5, the J gene TRBJ1-3; D gene ambiguous. This CDR3 is 17 amino acids long. The V end lost 0 bases, the J end lost 0 bases, and 12 bases lay between the germline ends. The V gene's germline CDR1 is LGHNT and CDR2 FRNRAP. The CDR3 region has the DNA TGTGCTAGTGGTTTGGTACTAGGCGGACCCTCTGGAAACACCATATATTTT. Encoded protein: CASGLVLGGPSGNTIYF.

The rearrangement links TRBV5-1 to TRBJ1-2, with 8 bases lining up with TRBD1. The CDR3 is 15 residues long. V was clipped by 0 bases and J by 3 bases; unmatched bases: 4. CDR1 and CDR2 from the germline V gene are SGHRS and YFSETQ. The DNA for the CDR3 is TGCGCCAGCAGCTTGGCCCCGGGACAGGACTATGGCTACACCTTC. Its translation: CASSLAPGQDYGYTF.

The chain employs TRBV6-5 and TRBJ2-7; TRBD2 matches at 8 bases. The trim removed 6 bases at V and 2 bases at J, leaving 9 bases unmatched. The CDR3 covers 15 residues. Germline CDR1 reads MNHEY; CDR2 reads SVGAGI. DNA for the CDR3: TGTGCCAGCAGCGCCTCGGGAGCGGGGGCCTACGAGCAGTACTTC. Encoded protein: CASSASGAGAYEQYF.

V and J are TRBV3-1 (or the pseudogene TRBV3-2) and TRBJ1-2, with TRBD1 matching 7 bases. The V and J ends lost 5 bases and 1 base, in that order; junction bases with no gene match: 7. Looked up from germline, CDR1 is LGHDT and CDR2 is YNNKEL (reference sequence). This CDR3 spans 15 amino acids. The CDR3 nucleotides read TGTGCCAGCAGCGTGGGACAGTCGTTTAACTATGGCTACACCTTC. Translation gives CASSVGQSFNYGYTF.

V is TRBV5-1 and J is TRBJ2-2; 7 bases agree with TRBD1. This CDR3 spans 17 amino acids. J was trimmed by 0 bases and V by 4 bases; bases with no gene match: 9. The germline gives CDR1 SGHRS, CDR2 YFSETQ. The CDR3 nucleotides are TGCGCCAGCAGCGCCGACAGGGACCTTACGAACACCGGGGAGCTGTTTTTT. This sequence encodes CASSADRDLTNTGELFF.

The chain recombines TRBV9 with TRBJ2-3; 8 nucleotides align to TRBD2. Losses at the gene ends were 0 bases for V and 2 bases for J; bases not matched to a gene: 2. The germline V gene encodes CDR1 SGDLS and CDR2 YYNGEE. This CDR3 has 15 residues. The CDR3 nucleotides read TGTGCCAGCAGCGTAGAGCGGGGGAACACAGATACGCAGTATTTT. Protein: CASSVERGNTDTQYF.

V is TRBV2 and J is TRBJ2-5; TRBD2 matches 11 bases. Germline V CDR1 and CDR2: SNHLY, FYNNEI. The CDR3 runs 15 residues. Unmatched junction bases numbered 6, after V lost 7 bases and J lost 2 bases. The CDR3 bases are TGTGCCAGCAACCCGGGACTAGCGGTTCAAGAGACCCAGTACTTC. Translated, it gives CASNPGLAVQETQYF.

V usage is TRBV28 and J usage is TRBJ1-5; no clear D gene. The CDR3 length is 12 residues. Trimming pared 3 bases from V and 5 bases from J, leaving 5 bases between. Germline V gene lookup returns CDR1 MDHEN and CDR2 SYDVKM. Here the CDR3 DNA reads TGTGCCAGCAGTTTGCGGGATCAGCCCCAGCATTTT. It encodes CASSLRDQPQHF.

This clone appeared many times. The chain links TRBV11-3 to TRBJ2-1, with TRBD2 matching 8 bases. There are 14 residues in the CDR3. After removal of 4 bases from V and 6 bases from J, the junction contained 5 bases not matched to a gene. Germline V lookup: CDR1 SGHNT, CDR2 YENEEA. DNA of the CDR3: TGTGCCAGCAGCTGGACCGGGACTAGCAATGAGCAGTTCTTC. Translation gives CASSWTGTSNEQFF.